The clone carrying this T cell receptor (beta chain) was seen ten or more times. Its antigen remains unidentified. Both TCR beta VDJ combination and CDR3 sequence profiling were carried out. Genomic DNA was the template for this profiling. TCRdb analysed the reads with MiXCR anew, one entry per CDR3 protein. Among 180,000 or so distinct CDR3 sequences listed, around 45% were seen once. The data stem from a study of CD8+CD57+ T cells in acquired aplastic anemia. Study-level background: Average DNA yield from sorted CD4+ and CD8+ cells was about 3.2 ug. Healthy donor CD4+ samples were sequenced to a depth that averaged around 11 million reads. Study-wide results and caveats: Found in both controls and patients were approximately 30 CD8+ CDR3 sequences. Controls and patients did not differ significantly in CD8+ Simpson's diversity.

Germline values: CDR1 KGHDR, CDR2 SFDVKD. This CDR3 contains 15 residues. V lost 3 bases and J lost 8; bases outside the gene matches: 8. This TCR came from a human donor in good health. This sequence joins TRBV24-1 and TRBJ2-1, with 8 nucleotides matching TRBD1. What was sequenced was sorted CD4+, CD8+, or CD8+CD57+ T cells (not recorded which) from PBMCs. The CDR3 spells CATSDLDRGRDEQFF. The CDR3 coding sequence is TGTGCCACCAGTGATCTCGACAGGGGTCGTGATGAGCAGTTCTTC.